This TCR beta chain was found in a study of T-cell memory formation after mild COVID-19 (dated by TCRdb to about 2021). For the study in its entirety: TCR sequence clusters from the two donors were found to be largely donor specific. Longitudinal TCRalpha and TCRbeta repertoire sequencing tracked T-cell clones expanding and contracting after mild COVID-19 in a couple of donors. Two young, previously healthy adult volunteers made up the cohort, one male and one female. The paper as a whole reports these results and caveats: Balanced CD4/CD8 phenotypes were observed for clones contracting from day 15 to 85, whereas a bias towards CD4+ was observed for a second wave of clones expanding from day 15 to 37. SARS-CoV-2 specificity of the second-wave clones peaking on day 37 was not confirmed. Contracting CD4+ clones appeared mostly in the CM and EM memory subsets, whereas CD8+ clones were enriched in EMRA. Some responding clones were found in pre-infection memory, which suggests that pre-existing cross-reactive memory T cells took part in the SARS-CoV-2 response. Only a couple of mild cases were covered in the study, and larger cohorts including severe cases with pre-infection samples were considered necessary.

Instrument on record: Illumina NovaSeq 6000. Using 5'RACE with constant-segment primers, TCRalpha and TCRbeta cDNA libraries were constructed, with sample barcodes and unique molecular identifiers added in the process. RNA was extracted from every sample with Trizol reagent. Library amplification was performed in two PCR steps, and a second sample barcode and Illumina TruSeq adapters were introduced in the second step. The libraries were sequenced on an Illumina NovaSeq using 2 x 150 bp paired-end reads. The authors' pipeline ran thus. Demultiplexing of reads and collapsing into UMI-guided consensus sequences were performed with migec v1.2.7. Using mixcr v2.1.11, the UMI consensuses were aligned to TRA and TRB V and J templates and assembled into clonotypes. A clonotype was counted as expanded or contracted only when both edgeR and NoisET called the clonotype significant, with the noise models trained on biological replicates. For edgeR calls, the cutoffs were a false discovery rate-adjusted p below 0.01 and a log2 fold-change threshold of 1. PCA with hierarchical clustering of max-normalized trajectories of the 1000 most abundant clonotypes was used as exploratory dynamics analysis. The CD4 or CD8 phenotype of responding clones was assigned using the separately sequenced CD4+ and CD8+ repertoires. Through fastp at Q25 and MiXCR, TCRdb rebuilt clones from the public reads, retaining in-frame beta chains. When rows share a CDR3 protein, they turn into one entry using the most common DNA and genes. None of the V and J calls come from the authors' own analysis; TCRdb made them. In all, the sample holds 150,000 to 200,000 distinct CDR3 sequences, and around a third of those were seen once. About 12% of the sample rests with the top ten.

PBMCs were isolated by Ficoll-Paque density gradient centrifugation. A word on this clonotype: What antigen it recognizes has not been identified. The record has no base qualities; no much larger clone is one base away.

V gives up 5 bases and J gives up 3 bases, and the segment between their germline ends measures 16 bases. The CDR3 contains 15 residues, cysteine and phenylalanine counted. Only CDR3 DNA is held: 45 bases, read in frame from base 1. Sequences MNHEY (CDR1) and SVGEGT (CDR2) are obtained from the germline V gene. The TCR originated in an adult woman who had mild COVID-19 (a few samples of this study predate the infection). The sample titles of this study are shuffled in the database, so cell type and time point are left out; the donor was told from shared clones. Sequencing input: PBMCs or a T cell subset sorted from them (not recorded which). The chain is encoded by TRBV6-2 or TRBV6-3 joined to TRBJ2-5; matching of 6 bases hints at TRBD1 as the D gene. The nucleotides are TGTGCCAGCAGTACCCTAGGGACACCGAAAGAGACCCAGTACTTC. Its amino acids are CASSTLGTPKETQYF.